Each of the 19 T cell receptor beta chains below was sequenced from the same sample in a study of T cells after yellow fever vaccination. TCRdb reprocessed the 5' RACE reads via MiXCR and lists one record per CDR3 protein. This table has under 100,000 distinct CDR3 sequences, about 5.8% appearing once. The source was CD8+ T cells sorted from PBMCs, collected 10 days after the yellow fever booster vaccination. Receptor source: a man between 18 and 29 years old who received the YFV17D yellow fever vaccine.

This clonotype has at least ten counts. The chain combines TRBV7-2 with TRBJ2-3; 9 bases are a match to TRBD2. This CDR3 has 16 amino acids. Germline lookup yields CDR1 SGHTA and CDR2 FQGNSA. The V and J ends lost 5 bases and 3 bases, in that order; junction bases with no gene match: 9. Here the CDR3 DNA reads TGTGCCAGCAGCCCCCTAGCGGGGAGGGCGACAGATACGCAGTATTTT. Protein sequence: CASSPLAGRATDTQYF.

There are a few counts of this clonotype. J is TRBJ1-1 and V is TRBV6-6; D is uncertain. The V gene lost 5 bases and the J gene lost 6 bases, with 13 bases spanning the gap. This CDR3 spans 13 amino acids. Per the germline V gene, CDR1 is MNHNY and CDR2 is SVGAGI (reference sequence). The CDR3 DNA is TGTGCCAGCAGTCCATCTCTGCACGCTGAAGCTTTCTTT. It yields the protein CASSPSLHAEAFF.

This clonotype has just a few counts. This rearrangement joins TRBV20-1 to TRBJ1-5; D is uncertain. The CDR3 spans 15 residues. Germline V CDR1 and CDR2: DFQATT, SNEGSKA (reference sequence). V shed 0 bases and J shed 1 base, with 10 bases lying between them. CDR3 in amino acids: CSAREARGSNQPQHF. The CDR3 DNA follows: TGCAGTGCTAGAGAGGCTCGGGGAAGCAATCAGCCCCAGCATTTT.

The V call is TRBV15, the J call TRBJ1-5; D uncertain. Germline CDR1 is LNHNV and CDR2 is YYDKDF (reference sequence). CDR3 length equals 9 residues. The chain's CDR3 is CGAGQPQHF. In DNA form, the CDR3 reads TGTGGCGCGGGTCAGCCCCAGCATTTT.

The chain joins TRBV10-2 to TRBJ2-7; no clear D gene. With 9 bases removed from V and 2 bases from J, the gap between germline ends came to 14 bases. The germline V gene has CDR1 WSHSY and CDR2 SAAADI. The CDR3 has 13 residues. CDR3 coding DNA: TGCGCCAGTACCGACACCATTGCCTACGAGCAGTACTTC. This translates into CASTDTIAYEQYF.

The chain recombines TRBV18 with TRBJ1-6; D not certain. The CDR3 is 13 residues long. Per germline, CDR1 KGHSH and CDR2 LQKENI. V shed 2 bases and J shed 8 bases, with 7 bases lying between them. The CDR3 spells CASSPGDDSPLHF. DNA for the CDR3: TGTGCCAGCTCACCAGGAGACGATTCACCCCTCCACTTT.

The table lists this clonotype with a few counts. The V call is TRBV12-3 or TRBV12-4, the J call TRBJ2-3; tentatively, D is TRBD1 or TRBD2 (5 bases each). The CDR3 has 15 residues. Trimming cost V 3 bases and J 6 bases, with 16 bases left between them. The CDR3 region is CASSFQAGSLDTQYF. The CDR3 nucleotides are TGTGCCAGCAGTTTCCAGGCAGGGAGTTTGGATACGCAGTATTTT.

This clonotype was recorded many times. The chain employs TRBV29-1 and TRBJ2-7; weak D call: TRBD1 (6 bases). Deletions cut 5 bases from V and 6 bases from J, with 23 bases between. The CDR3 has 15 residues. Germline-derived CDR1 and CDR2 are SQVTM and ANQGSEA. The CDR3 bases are TGCAGCGTTTTGCCAGGGGCTGGGGCCGCAGGCGAGCAGTACTTC. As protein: CSVLPGAGAAGEQYF.

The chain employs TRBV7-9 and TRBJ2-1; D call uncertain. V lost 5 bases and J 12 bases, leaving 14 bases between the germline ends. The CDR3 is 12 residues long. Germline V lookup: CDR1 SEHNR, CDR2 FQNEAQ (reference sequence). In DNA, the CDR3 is TGTGCCAGCAGCCCCCTTGGGCAGGCGCAGTTCTTC. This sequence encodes CASSPLGQAQFF.

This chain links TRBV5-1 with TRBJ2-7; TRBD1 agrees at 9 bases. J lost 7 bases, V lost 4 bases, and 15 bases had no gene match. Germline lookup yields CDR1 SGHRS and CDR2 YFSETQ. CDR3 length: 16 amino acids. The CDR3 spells CASSPRTGTGYEEQYF. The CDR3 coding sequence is TGCGCCAGCAGCCCGAGAACCGGGACAGGGTACGAAGAGCAGTACTTC. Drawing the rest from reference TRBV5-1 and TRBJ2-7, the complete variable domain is KAGVTQTPRYLIKTRGQQVTLSCSPISGHRSVSWYQQTPGQGLQFLFEYFSETQRNKGNFPGRFSGRQFSNSRSEMNVSTLELGDSALYLCASSPRTGTGYEEQYFGPGTRLTVT.

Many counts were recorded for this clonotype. The CDR3 region is CASSQDSHPKGQPQHF. The CDR3 DNA reads TGCGCCAGCAGCCAAGATTCACATCCGAAGGGTCAGCCCCAGCATTTT. The rearrangement joins TRBV4-3 to TRBJ1-5; the D is unclear. Trimming left V 0 bases short and J 6 bases short, with 15 bases between. This CDR3 comprises 16 residues. Germline loops: CDR1 LGHNA, CDR2 YSLEER.

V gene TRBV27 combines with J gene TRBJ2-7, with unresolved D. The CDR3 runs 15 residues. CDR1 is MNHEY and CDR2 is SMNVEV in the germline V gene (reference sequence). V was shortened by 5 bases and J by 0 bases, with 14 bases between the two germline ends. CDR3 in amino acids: CASSHGRVHSYEQYF. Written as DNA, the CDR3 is TGTGCCAGCAGTCACGGCAGAGTCCACTCCTACGAGCAGTACTTC.

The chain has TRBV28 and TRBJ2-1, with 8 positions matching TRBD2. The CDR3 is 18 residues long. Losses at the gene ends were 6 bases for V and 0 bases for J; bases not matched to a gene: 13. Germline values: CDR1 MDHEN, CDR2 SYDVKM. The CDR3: CASSNNSGERSSYNEQFF. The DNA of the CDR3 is TGTGCCAGCAGCAATAATAGCGGGGAACGTTCCTCCTACAATGAGCAGTTCTTC.

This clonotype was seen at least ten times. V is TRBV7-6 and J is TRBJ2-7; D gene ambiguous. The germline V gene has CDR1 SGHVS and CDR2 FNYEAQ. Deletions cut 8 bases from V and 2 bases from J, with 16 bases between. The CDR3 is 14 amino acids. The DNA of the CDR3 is TGTGCCAGCGGCCCCCCGACTGCACCCTACGAGCAGTACTTC. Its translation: CASGPPTAPYEQYF.

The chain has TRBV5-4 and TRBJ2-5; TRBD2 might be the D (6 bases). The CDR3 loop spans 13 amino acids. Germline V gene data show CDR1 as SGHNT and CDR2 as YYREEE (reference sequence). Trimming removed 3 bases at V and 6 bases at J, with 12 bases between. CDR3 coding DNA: TGTGCCAGCAGCTGGTGGGGGGTGAAGACCCAGTACTTC. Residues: CASSWWGVKTQYF.

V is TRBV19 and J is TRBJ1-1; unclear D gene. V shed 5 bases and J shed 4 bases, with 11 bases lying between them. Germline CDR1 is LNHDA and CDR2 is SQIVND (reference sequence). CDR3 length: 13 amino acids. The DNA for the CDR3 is TGTGCCAGTAGTCCCTTATCGGCCACTGAAGCTTTCTTT. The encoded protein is CASSPLSATEAFF.

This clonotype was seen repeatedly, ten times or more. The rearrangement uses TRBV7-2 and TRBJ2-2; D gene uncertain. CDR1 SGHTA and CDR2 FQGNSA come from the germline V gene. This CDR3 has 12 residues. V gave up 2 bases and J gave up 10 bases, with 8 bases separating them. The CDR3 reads CASSLTNPELFF. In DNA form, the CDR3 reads TGTGCCAGCAGCTTAACGAACCCGGAGCTGTTTTTT.

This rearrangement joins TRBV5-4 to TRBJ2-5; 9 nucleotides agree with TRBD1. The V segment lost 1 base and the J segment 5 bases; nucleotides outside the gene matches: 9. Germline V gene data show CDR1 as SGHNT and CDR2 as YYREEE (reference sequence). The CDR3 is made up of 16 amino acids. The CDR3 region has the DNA TGTGCCAGCAGCTTGACTGGGACAGGGTCCTTGGAGACCCAGTACTTC. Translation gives CASSLTGTGSLETQYF.

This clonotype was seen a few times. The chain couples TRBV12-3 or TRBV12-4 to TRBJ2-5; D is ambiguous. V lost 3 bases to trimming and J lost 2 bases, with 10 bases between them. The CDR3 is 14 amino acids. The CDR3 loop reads CASSFEKGQETQYF. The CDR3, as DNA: TGTGCCAGCAGTTTCGAAAAGGGACAAGAGACCCAGTACTTC.